This paragraph reports one T cell receptor (beta chain). Its antigen is as yet unknown. This sample was included in a study of cytotoxic CD8 clonotypes in ibrutinib-treated CLL. Looking at the study overall: Responses: around 25 partial, 2 complete; after median roughly 68 months, around 15 stayed remitted, around twelve progressed. Findings and limits, study-wide: Against age-matched healthy donors, baseline clonality ran higher and tracked circulating CD8+ T-cell counts. Public clonotypes were rare and shrank or held steady on treatment.

The sequencing depth, 1 in 200,000 to 1 in 1 million T cells, was the target. The protocol was immunoSEQ multiplex PCR, while the TCRdb copy is restricted to in-frame clones and leaves out a portion. The sample holds 20,000 to 25,000 clones, roughly 70% seen once. The V gene lost 6 bases and the J gene lost 8 bases, with 11 bases spanning the gap. The CDR3 spans 11 residues. Germline assignment: CDR1 SGDLS and CDR2 YYNGEE. The material was PBMCs, obtained after 12 months of ibrutinib treatment. The TCR was taken from a human donor with chronic lymphocytic leukemia. The chain has TRBV9 and TRBJ1-2; unclear D gene. CDR3 sequence (DNA): TGTGCCAGCAAGAGAAACAGCGGCTACACCTTC. Residues: CASKRNSGYTF.